This T cell receptor (beta chain) was recorded in a study of lymphopenia after photon versus proton radiotherapy. Findings and caveats of the study: Proton therapy kept repertoires fairly stable, unlike photons, which gained effector/memory cells.

On this clone itself: Its antigen is undetermined.

Clones were sequenced by immunoSEQ multiplex PCR, and TCRdb holds only the in-frame ones, with some missing. The table has tens of thousands of clones, 70% to 90% seen once. Germline V CDR1 and CDR2: LNHDA, SQIVND (reference sequence). This CDR3 comprises 13 residues. Trimming took 1 base from V and 5 from J, leaving 6 bases between them. The origin of this receptor is a man in his fifties or sixties with gastric cancer. Sequencing used peripheral blood, obtained from a patient treated with photon-based radiotherapy. The V and J genes are TRBV19 and TRBJ2-4; D call uncertain. CDR3 region: CASSIADENIQYF. The CDR3, as DNA: TGTGCCAGTAGTATAGCGGACGAAAACATTCAGTACTTC.